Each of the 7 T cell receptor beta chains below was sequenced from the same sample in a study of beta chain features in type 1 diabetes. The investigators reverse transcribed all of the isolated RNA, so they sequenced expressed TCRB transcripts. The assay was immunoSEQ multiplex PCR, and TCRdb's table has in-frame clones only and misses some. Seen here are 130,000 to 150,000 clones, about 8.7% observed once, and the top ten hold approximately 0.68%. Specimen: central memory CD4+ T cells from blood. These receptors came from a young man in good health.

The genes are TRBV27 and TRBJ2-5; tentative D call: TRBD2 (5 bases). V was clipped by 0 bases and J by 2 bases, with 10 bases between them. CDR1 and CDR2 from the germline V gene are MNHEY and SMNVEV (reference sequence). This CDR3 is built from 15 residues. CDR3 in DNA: TGTGCCAGCAGTTTATCAGGGCTAGCTCAAGAGACCCAGTACTTC. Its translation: CASSLSGLAQETQYF.

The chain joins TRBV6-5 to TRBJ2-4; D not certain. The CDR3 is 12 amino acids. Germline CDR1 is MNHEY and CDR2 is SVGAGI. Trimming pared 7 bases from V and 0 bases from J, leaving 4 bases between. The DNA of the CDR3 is TGTGCCAGCAACGGAGCCAAAAACATTCAGTACTTC. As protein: CASNGAKNIQYF.

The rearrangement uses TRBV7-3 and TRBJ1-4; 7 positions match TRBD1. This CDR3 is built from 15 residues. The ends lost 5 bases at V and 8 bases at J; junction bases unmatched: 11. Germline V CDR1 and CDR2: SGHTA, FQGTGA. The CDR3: CASSPNRGRREKLFF. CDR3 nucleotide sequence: TGTGCCAGCAGCCCAAACAGGGGAAGAAGGGAAAAACTGTTTTTT.

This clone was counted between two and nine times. The chain's CDR3 is CSAGQQGDGYTF. Written as DNA, the CDR3 is TGCAGCGCCGGACAGCAGGGAGATGGCTACACCTTC. The chain links TRBV29-1 to TRBJ1-2; weak D call: TRBD1 (6 bases). The CDR3 loop spans 12 amino acids. The V gene's germline CDR1 is SQVTM and CDR2 ANQGSEA. Trimming took 7 bases from V and 6 from J, leaving 15 bases between them.

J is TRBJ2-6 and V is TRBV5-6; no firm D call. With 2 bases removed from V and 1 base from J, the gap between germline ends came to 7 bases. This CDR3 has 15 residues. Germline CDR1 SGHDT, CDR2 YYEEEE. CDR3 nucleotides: TGTGCCAGCAGCTTCCAGGTGTCTGGGGCCAACGTCCTGACTTTC. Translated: CASSFQVSGANVLTF.

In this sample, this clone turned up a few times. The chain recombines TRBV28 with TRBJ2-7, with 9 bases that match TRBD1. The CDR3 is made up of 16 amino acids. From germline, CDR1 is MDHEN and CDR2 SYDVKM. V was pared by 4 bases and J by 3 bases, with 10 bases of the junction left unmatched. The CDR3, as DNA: TGTGCCAGCAGTTCGGTGGACAGGGGCGGCGGCTACGAGCAGTACTTC. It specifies CASSSVDRGGGYEQYF.

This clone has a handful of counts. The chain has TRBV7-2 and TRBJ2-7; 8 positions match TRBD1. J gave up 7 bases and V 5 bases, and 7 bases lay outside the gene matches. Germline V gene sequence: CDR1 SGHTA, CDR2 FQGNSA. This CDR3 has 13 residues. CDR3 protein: CASSPLDRVEQYF. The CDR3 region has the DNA TGTGCCAGCAGCCCCCTGGACAGGGTAGAGCAGTACTTC.